These 16 T cell receptor beta chains originate from one sample sequenced in a study of radiation and T cells in renal cell carcinoma. The sample's time point: blood 2 weeks post-SBRT. Treatment of the sample: 15 Gy SBRT to primary tumor, nephrectomy 4 weeks later. The method was immunoSEQ multiplex PCR; TCRdb's version includes in-frame clones alone and lacks a portion of them. In the table there are 160,000 or so clones, over 80% of which are singletons. Source: blood, taken from a patient whose treatment included radiotherapy and nephrectomy. All receptors derive from a woman aged 45-59 years with renal cell carcinoma.

This chain connects TRBV7-9 to TRBJ1-4, with 9 bases aligning to TRBD1. This CDR3 is 15 amino acids long. From germline, CDR1 is SEHNR and CDR2 FQNEAQ (reference sequence). The J segment lost 5 bases and the V segment lost 5 bases, leaving 6 bases of the junction unmatched. The CDR3 sequence: CASSLGTGQNEKLFF. The DNA for the CDR3 is TGTGCCAGCAGCCTCGGGACAGGGCAGAATGAAAAACTGTTTTTT.

This clone appeared a single time. CDR3 in amino acids: CASSLGVGGRTDTQYF. The DNA for the CDR3 is TGTGCCAGCAGTTTGGGTGTCGGCGGACGCACAGATACGCAGTATTTT. V and J are TRBV7-9 and TRBJ2-3; D is unresolved. Germline V lookup: CDR1 SEHNR, CDR2 FQNEAQ (reference sequence). V lost 6 bases, J lost 1 base, and 17 bases lay in between. There are 16 residues in the CDR3.

This rearrangement joins TRBV30 to TRBJ1-1; D call uncertain. This CDR3 is 12 amino acids long. V shed 7 bases and J shed 4 bases, with 13 bases lying between them. The germline CDR1 and CDR2 sequences are GTSNPN and SVGIG (reference sequence). CDR3 coding DNA: TGTGCCTCGACGGGGAGAAGCACTGAAGCTTTCTTT. Its protein is CASTGRSTEAFF.

The CDR3 bases are TGTGCCAGCACCGAATGGGGAGGGGGAAACAATGAGCAGTTCTTC. Translating it yields CASTEWGGGNNEQFF. This chain connects TRBV27 to TRBJ2-1; the D gene is possibly TRBD2 (7 bases). There are 15 residues in the CDR3. Germline CDR1 reads MNHEY; CDR2 reads SMNVEV (reference sequence). V shed 7 bases and J shed 5 bases, with 18 bases lying between them.

The rearrangement uses TRBV5-1 and TRBJ1-1; D is possibly TRBD1 (5 bases). Germline lookup yields CDR1 SGHRS and CDR2 YFSETQ. This CDR3 contains 15 residues. Trimming took 1 base from V and 1 from J, leaving 11 bases between them. DNA for the CDR3: TGCGCCAGCAGCTTGACAGTACAGGCGAACACTGAAGCTTTCTTT. This translates into CASSLTVQANTEAFF.

In nucleotides, the CDR3 is TGTGCCAGCAGCAAAAAGGGCCAGGGGGGTGAAAAACTGTTTTTT. This gives the protein CASSKKGQGGEKLFF. The V and J genes are TRBV21-1 and TRBJ1-4; the table's D call of TRBD1 was not tested on the DNA. TRBV21-1 is labeled a pseudogene. The CDR3 sequence is 15 residues long.

The gene calls are TRBV4-3 and TRBJ2-1; 11 bases are a match to TRBD2. This CDR3 comprises 19 residues. From germline, CDR1 is LGHNA and CDR2 YSLEER. V lost 0 bases, J lost 8 bases, and 15 bases stayed unmatched. The CDR3 DNA follows: TGCGCCAGCAGCCAAGAATGGGCTAGCGGGGGGCCTGTGCAGGATGAGCAGTTCTTC. Protein: CASSQEWASGGPVQDEQFF.

CDR3 amino acids: CASGRGTGFTDTQYF. CDR3 DNA sequence: TGTGCTAGTGGTCGAGGGACAGGGTTCACAGATACGCAGTATTTT. This chain connects TRBV12-5 to TRBJ2-3; TRBD1 aligns across 9 bases. Germline V gene lookup returns CDR1 LGHNT and CDR2 FRNRAP. Trimming removed 5 bases from V and 2 bases from J; junction bases left unmatched: 5. This CDR3 region has 15 residues.

The chain combines TRBV5-4 with TRBJ2-1; 11 bases map to TRBD2. This CDR3 comprises 16 residues. Germline V gene sequence: CDR1 SGHNT, CDR2 YYREEE (reference sequence). V trimming: 4 bases; J trimming: 2 bases; junction bases outside the gene matches: 5. Here the CDR3 DNA reads TGTGCCAGCAGCCCGAGACTAGCGGGGACCTACAATGAGCAGTTCTTC. The encoded protein is CASSPRLAGTYNEQFF.

V and J are TRBV13 and TRBJ1-2; D is uncertain. The CDR3 covers 15 residues. V was pared by 4 bases and J by 8 bases, with 20 bases between. CDR1 and CDR2 (germline): PRHDT, FYEKMQ (reference sequence). CDR3 in DNA: TGTGCCAGCAGCTCATGGGGAGTCCGCTCGGGAGGCTACACCTTC. Encoded protein: CASSSWGVRSGGYTF. Full variable domain (outside the CDR3, taken from reference TRBV13 and TRBJ1-2): AAGVIQSPRHLIKEKRETATLKCYPIPRHDTVYWYQQGPGQDPQFLISFYEKMQSDKGSIPDRFSAQQFSDYHSELNMSSLELGDSALYFCASSSWGVRSGGYTFGSGTRLTVV.

Only one count was recorded for this clone. V and J are TRBV6-5 and TRBJ2-7; no definite D call. The CDR3 length is 16 residues. CDR1 MNHEY and CDR2 SVGAGI come from the germline V gene. Trimming shortened V by 4 bases and J by 0 bases, and 16 bases separated the two germline ends. The CDR3 here is CASSSRRVTLSYEQYF. CDR3 coding DNA: TGTGCCAGCAGTTCGAGAAGGGTTACCCTCTCCTACGAGCAGTACTTC.

The chain carries TRBV29-1 and TRBJ2-7, with 10 positions matching TRBD2. V lost 4 bases, J lost 3 bases, and 12 bases stayed unmatched. Germline assignment: CDR1 SQVTM and CDR2 ANQGSEA. The CDR3 covers 16 residues. The DNA of the CDR3 is TGCAGCGTTGCAGGGATCGCAGGACTAGCGGACTACGAGCAGTACTTC. This encodes CSVAGIAGLADYEQYF.

The chain employs TRBV29-1 and TRBJ1-1; tentative D call: TRBD1 (5 bases). Trimming left V 0 bases short and J 7 bases short, with 9 bases between. There are 12 residues in the CDR3. In germline, CDR1 is SQVTM, CDR2 ANQGSEA. CDR3 amino acids: CSVEEGGIEAFF. In DNA, the CDR3 is TGCAGCGTTGAAGAGGGGGGGATTGAAGCTTTCTTT.

The rearrangement links TRBV19 to TRBJ2-2; D is possibly TRBD2 (5 bases). V was cut by 6 bases and J by 5 bases, with 16 bases left in between. This CDR3 comprises 15 residues. Germline V gives CDR1 LNHDA, CDR2 SQIVND (reference sequence). In DNA, the CDR3 is TGTGCCAGTAGGCCCCGGGAAGCGCCGACCGGGGAGCTGTTTTTT. Translation gives CASRPREAPTGELFF. The complete variable domain, with remaining parts taken from reference TRBV19 and TRBJ2-2, reads DGGITQSPKYLFRKEGQNVTLSCEQNLNHDAMYWYRQDPGQGLRLIYYSQIVNDFQKGDIAEGYSVSREKKESFPLTVTSAQKNPTAFYLCASRPREAPTGELFFGEGSRLTVL.

The genes are TRBV5-1 and TRBJ2-1; 15 nucleotides line up with TRBD2. This CDR3 is built from 20 residues. Germline lookup yields CDR1 SGHRS and CDR2 YFSETQ. The J segment lost 0 bases and the V segment lost 0 bases, leaving 7 bases of the junction unmatched. The CDR3 nucleotides are TGCGCCAGCAGCTTGGTTCCGGGACTAGCGGGGGGCTCCTCCTACAATGAGCAGTTCTTC. Translation: CASSLVPGLAGGSSYNEQFF. Together with reference TRBV5-1 and TRBJ2-1, the CDR3 gives the full variable domain: KAGVTQTPRYLIKTRGQQVTLSCSPISGHRSVSWYQQTPGQGLQFLFEYFSETQRNKGNFPGRFSGRQFSNSRSEMNVSTLELGDSALYLCASSLVPGLAGGSSYNEQFFGPGTRLTVL.

The chain employs TRBV18 and TRBJ1-4, with no clear D. V was shortened by 3 bases and J by 0 bases, with 8 bases between the two germline ends. The CDR3 totals 15 residues. Germline V gene lookup returns CDR1 KGHSH and CDR2 LQKENI. The DNA of the CDR3 is TGTGCCAGCTCACCGCCAGGCACAACTAATGAAAAACTGTTTTTT. It yields the protein CASSPPGTTNEKLFF.